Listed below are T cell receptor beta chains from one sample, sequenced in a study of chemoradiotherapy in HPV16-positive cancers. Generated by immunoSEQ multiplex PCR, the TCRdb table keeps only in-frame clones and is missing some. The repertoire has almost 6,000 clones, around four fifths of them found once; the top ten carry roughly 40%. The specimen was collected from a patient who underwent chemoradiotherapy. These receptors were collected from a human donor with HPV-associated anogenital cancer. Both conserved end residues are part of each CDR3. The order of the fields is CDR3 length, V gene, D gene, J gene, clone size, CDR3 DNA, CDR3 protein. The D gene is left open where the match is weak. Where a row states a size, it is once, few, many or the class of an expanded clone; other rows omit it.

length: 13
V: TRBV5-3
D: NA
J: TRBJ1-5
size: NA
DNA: TGTGCGGTCGGGGGGCACTGGAATCAGCCCCAGCATTTT
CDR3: CAVGGHWNQPQHF

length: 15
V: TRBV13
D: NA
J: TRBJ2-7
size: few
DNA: TGTGCCAGCAGCCCCAGAGAGAGGCGGCGGGGCGAGCAGTACTTC
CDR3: CASSPRERRRGEQYF

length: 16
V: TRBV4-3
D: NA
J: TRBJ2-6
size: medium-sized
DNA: TGCGCCAGCAGCCCAGTGGAGGGAGTTGGGGCCAACGTCCTGACTTTC
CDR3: CASSPVEGVGANVLTF

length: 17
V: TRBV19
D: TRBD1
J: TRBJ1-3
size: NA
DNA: TGTGCCAGTAGTACCAAACCGGGACAGGAATCTGGAAACACCATATATTTT
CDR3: CASSTKPGQESGNTIYF

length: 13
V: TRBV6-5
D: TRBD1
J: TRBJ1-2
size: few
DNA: TGTGCCACCCTTTGGGACAGGGGATACGGCTACACCTTC
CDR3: CATLWDRGYGYTF

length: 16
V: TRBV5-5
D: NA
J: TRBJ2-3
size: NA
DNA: TGTGCCAGCAGCCCCAGGAGGGTCCTTAGCACAGATACGCAGTATTTT
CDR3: CASSPRRVLSTDTQYF

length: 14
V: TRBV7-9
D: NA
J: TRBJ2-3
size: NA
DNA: TGTGCCAGCAACCCCCCCGACTCCACAGATACGCAGTATTTT
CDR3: CASNPPDSTDTQYF

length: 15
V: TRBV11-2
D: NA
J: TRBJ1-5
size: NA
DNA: TGTGCCAGCAGCACCCACATCGATAGCAATCAGCCCCAGCATTTT
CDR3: CASSTHIDSNQPQHF

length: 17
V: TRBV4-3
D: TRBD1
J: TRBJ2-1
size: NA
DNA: TGCGCCAGCAGCCAACGGGTAACAGGACAGGCCTACAATGAGCAGTTCTTC
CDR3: CASSQRVTGQAYNEQFF

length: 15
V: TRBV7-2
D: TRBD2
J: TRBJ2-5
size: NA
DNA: TGTGCCAGCAGCTTCGCTAGCGGGAGTAGAGAGACCCAGTACTTC
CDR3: CASSFASGSRETQYF

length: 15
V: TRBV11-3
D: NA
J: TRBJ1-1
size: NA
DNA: TGTGCCAGCAGCAGAACAGGGATTTCGAGCACTGAAGCTTTCTTT
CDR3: CASSRTGISSTEAFF

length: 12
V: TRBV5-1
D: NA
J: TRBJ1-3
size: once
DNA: TGCGCCAGCAGCTTTGGTGGAAACACCATATATTTT
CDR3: CASSFGGNTIYF

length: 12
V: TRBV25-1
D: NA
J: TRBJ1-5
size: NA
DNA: TGTGCCAGCAGTGGAGTTAATCAGCCCCAGCATTTT
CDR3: CASSGVNQPQHF

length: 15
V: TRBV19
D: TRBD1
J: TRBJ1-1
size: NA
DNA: TGTGCCAGTAGTCGACAGGGTGGTGGTAGCACTGAAGCTTTCTTT
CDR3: CASSRQGGGSTEAFF

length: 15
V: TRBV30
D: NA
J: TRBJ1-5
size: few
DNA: TGTGCCTGGAATCCGTCGAGAGGGCTTGGTCAGCCCCAGCATTTT
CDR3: CAWNPSRGLGQPQHF

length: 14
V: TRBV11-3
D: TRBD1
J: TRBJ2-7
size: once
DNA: TGTGCCAGCAGCTTAGCACAGGGGGCCGGCGAGCAGTACTTC
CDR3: CASSLAQGAGEQYF

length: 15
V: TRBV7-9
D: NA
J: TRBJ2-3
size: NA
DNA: TGTGCCAGCAGCTCCCCCCTTGAGGGCACAGATACGCAGTATTTT
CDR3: CASSSPLEGTDTQYF

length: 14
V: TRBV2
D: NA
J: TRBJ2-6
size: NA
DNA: TGTGCCTCCCGGGGTACGTCTGGGGCCAACGTCCTGACTTTC
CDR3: CASRGTSGANVLTF

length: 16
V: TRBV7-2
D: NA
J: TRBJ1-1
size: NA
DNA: TGTGCCAGCAGCCCCCGACGACAGACTCTCGGCACTGAAGCTTTCTTT
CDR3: CASSPRRQTLGTEAFF

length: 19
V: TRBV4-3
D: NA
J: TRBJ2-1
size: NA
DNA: TGCGCCAGCAGCCAAGACCACCCGGTGGCGGGGCCGATTTACAATGAGCAGTTCTTC
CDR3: CASSQDHPVAGPIYNEQFF

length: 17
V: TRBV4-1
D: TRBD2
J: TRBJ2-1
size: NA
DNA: TGCGCCAGCAGCCACCTGACCTTAGCGGGCCGATACAATGAGCAGTTCTTC
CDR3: CASSHLTLAGRYNEQFF

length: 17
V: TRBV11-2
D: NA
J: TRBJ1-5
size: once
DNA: TGTGCCAGCAGCCTAACCTCAAAGGAGGCGGGCGATCAGCCCCAGCATTTT
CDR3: CASSLTSKEAGDQPQHF

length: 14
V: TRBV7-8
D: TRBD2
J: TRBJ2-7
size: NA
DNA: TGTGCCAGCAGCTTGACTAGCGGGAGTTACGAGCAGTACTTC
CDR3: CASSLTSGSYEQYF

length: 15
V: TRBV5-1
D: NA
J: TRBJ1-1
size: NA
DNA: TGCGCCAGCAGTTTGGTAGGCCAGACGAACACTGAAGCTTTCTTT
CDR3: CASSLVGQTNTEAFF

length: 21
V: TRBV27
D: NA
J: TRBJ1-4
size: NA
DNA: TGTGCCAGCAGTTCTTGGAGGAGGACACAGGACTTAGTGGGGACTAATGAAAAACTGTTTTTT
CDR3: CASSSWRRTQDLVGTNEKLFF

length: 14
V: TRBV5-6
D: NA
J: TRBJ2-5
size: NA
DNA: TGTGCCAGCAGCGAGACAGTTTCAAGAGGGACCCAGTACTTC
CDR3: CASSETVSRGTQYF

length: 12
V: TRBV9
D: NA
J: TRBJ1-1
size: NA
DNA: TGTGCCAGCAGCGTAGACGGGGGCGCAGCTTTCTTT
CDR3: CASSVDGGAAFF